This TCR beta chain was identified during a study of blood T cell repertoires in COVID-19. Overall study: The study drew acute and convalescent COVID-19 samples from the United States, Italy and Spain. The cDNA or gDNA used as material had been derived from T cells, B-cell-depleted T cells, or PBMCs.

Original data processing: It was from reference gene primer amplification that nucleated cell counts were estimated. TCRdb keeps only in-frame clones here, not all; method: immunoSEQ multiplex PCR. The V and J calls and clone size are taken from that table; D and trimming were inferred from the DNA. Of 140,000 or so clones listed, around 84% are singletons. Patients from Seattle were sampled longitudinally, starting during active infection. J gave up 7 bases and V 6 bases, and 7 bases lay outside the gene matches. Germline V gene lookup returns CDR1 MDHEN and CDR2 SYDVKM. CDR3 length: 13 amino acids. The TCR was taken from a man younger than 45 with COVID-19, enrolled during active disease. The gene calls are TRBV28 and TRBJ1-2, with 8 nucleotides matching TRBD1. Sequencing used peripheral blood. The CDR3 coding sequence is TGTGCCAGCAGCAACGGACAGGGTACTGGCTACACCTTC. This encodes CASSNGQGTGYTF.